This passage covers 20 T cell receptor beta chains from one sample sequenced in a study of glioma-infiltrating T cells after dendritic cell vaccination. Clones were sequenced by immunoSEQ multiplex PCR, and TCRdb holds only the in-frame ones, with some missing. The data contain over 70,000 clones, almost 85% of them singletons. This specimen was blood, taken before dendritic cell vaccination. The origin of the receptors is a human donor with glioblastoma.

The chain employs TRBV7-2 and TRBJ2-1; D not resolved. CDR1 is SGHTA, CDR2 FQGNSA, per germline. There are 17 residues in the CDR3. The V and J ends lost 1 base and 0 bases respectively, with 13 bases between them. DNA for the CDR3: TGTGCCAGCAGCTTAGTTGGTCACCCGAGCTCCTACAATGAGCAGTTCTTC. The encoded protein is CASSLVGHPSSYNEQFF.

The J gene is TRBJ2-7, the V gene TRBV6-6; no firm D call. The CDR3 totals 14 residues. CDR1 and CDR2 from the germline V gene are MNHNY and SVGAGI (reference sequence). Trimming stripped 1 base from V and 4 bases from J, with 11 bases between. The CDR3 loop is CASSYLGGGYEQYF. CDR3 in DNA: TGTGCCAGCAGTTACTTAGGCGGCGGATACGAGCAGTACTTC.

The V call is TRBV19, the J call TRBJ2-1, with D maybe TRBD2 (6 bases). Trimming shortened V by 3 bases and J by 8 bases, and 14 bases separated the two germline ends. The CDR3 has 14 amino acids. Germline V gene sequence: CDR1 LNHDA, CDR2 SQIVND (reference sequence). The CDR3 nucleotides read TGTGCCAGTAGTATTGGCGCTAGCGTCGATGAGCAGTTCTTC. Amino acid sequence: CASSIGASVDEQFF.

The V and J genes are TRBV2 and TRBJ2-1; a possible D gene is TRBD2 (8 bases). The CDR3 is 16 residues long. Trimming took 4 bases from V and 3 from J, leaving 16 bases between them. CDR1 is SNHLY, CDR2 FYNNEI, per germline. The CDR3 sequence is CASSVRGTRNYNEQFF. In DNA, the CDR3 is TGTGCCAGCAGTGTCAGGGGGACTAGAAACTACAATGAGCAGTTCTTC.

The rearrangement uses TRBV6-6 and TRBJ1-2; tentatively, D is TRBD1 (6 bases). CDR1 is MNHNY and CDR2 is SVGAGI in the germline V gene (reference sequence). Trimming removed 6 bases from V and 2 bases from J, with 13 bases in between. This CDR3 comprises 14 residues. CDR3 coding DNA: TGTGCCAGCAGGGAAGGGCAGGGGAACTATGGCTACACCTTC. Protein sequence: CASREGQGNYGYTF.

The V and J genes are TRBV5-1 and TRBJ2-2; the match to TRBD2 covers 11 bases. The germline V gene has CDR1 SGHRS and CDR2 YFSETQ. This CDR3 contains 16 residues. V gave up 3 bases and J gave up 4 bases; unmatched junction bases: 5. CDR3 DNA sequence: TGCGCCAGCAGCTACGTAGCGGGAGGGGCCACCGGGGAGCTGTTTTTT. This sequence encodes CASSYVAGGATGELFF.

This chain connects TRBV27 to TRBJ2-7; the D gene is possibly TRBD1 (5 bases). Looked up from germline, CDR1 is MNHEY and CDR2 is SMNVEV (reference sequence). The CDR3 covers 14 residues. The V gene lost 3 bases and the J gene lost 8 bases, with 17 bases spanning the gap. CDR3 in amino acids: CASSLSQAGHKQYV. The CDR3 DNA is TGTGCCAGCAGTTTGTCCCAGGCTGGACACAAGCAGTACGTC.

V is TRBV5-1 and J is TRBJ1-1, with 9 nucleotides matching TRBD1. J was trimmed by 11 bases and V by 2 bases; bases with no gene match: 13. The CDR3 loop spans 15 amino acids. Germline loops: CDR1 SGHRS, CDR2 YFSETQ. CDR3 nucleotides: TGCGCCAGCAGCTTCGAAGGGACAGGGACTGGGGGGGCTTTCTTT. Protein sequence: CASSFEGTGTGGAFF.

V usage is TRBV6-5 and J usage is TRBJ2-7; 9 positions match TRBD1. Per germline, CDR1 MNHEY and CDR2 SVGAGI. The junction had 8 bases not matched to a gene; V was cut back by 6 bases and J by 5 bases. The CDR3 spans 14 residues. This CDR3 reads CASSPGTGSNEQYV. CDR3 nucleotides: TGTGCCAGCAGCCCCGGGACAGGGTCAAACGAGCAGTACGTC.

This clone was seen only once. This chain joins TRBV9 and TRBJ2-6; D ambiguous. The ends were cut back, 0 bases at V and 2 bases at J, with 6 bases in the middle. Looked up from germline, CDR1 is SGDLS and CDR2 is YYNGEE. This CDR3 region has 15 residues. The CDR3: CASSVVTAGANVLTF. The CDR3 DNA reads as TGTGCCAGCAGCGTAGTCACGGCTGGGGCCAACGTCCTGACTTTC.

This clone was seen once. The chain couples TRBV2 to TRBJ1-1, with TRBD1 matching 12 bases. The CDR3 totals 14 residues. The germline V gene encodes CDR1 SNHLY and CDR2 FYNNEI. J gave up 4 bases and V 6 bases, and 3 bases lay outside the gene matches. CDR3 loop: CASREGQGATEAFF. The CDR3 nucleotides are TGTGCCAGCAGGGAGGGACAGGGGGCCACTGAAGCTTTCTTT. The variable domain in full, with the rest retrieved from reference TRBV2 and TRBJ1-1, is EPEVTQTPSHQVTQMGQEVILRCVPISNHLYFYWYRQILGQKVEFLVSFYNNEISEKSEIFDDQFSVERPDGSNFTLKIRSTKLEDSAMYFCASREGQGATEAFFGQGTRLTVV.

The chain has TRBV14 and TRBJ2-2; possibly TRBD2 for D (5 bases). The CDR3 extends over 15 amino acids. Trimming took 3 bases from V and 9 from J, leaving 17 bases between them. Germline V gene data show CDR1 as SGHDN and CDR2 as FVKESK. CDR3 nucleotide sequence: TGTGCCAGCAGCCAGCTGGACTCCGGGTTTCGGGAGCTGTTTTTT. Its protein is CASSQLDSGFRELFF.

The chain carries TRBV2 and TRBJ2-7; 11 bases are shared with TRBD2. In germline, CDR1 is SNHLY, CDR2 FYNNEI. The CDR3 is 14 residues long. Trimming at V came to 5 bases and at J to 2 bases, leaving 2 bases not matched to a gene. The CDR3 DNA is TGTGCCAGCAGTCTAGCGGGAGGACCCTACGAGCAGTACGTC. Translation gives CASSLAGGPYEQYV.

This clone was picked up a small number of times. V and J are TRBV5-1 and TRBJ2-1; the match to TRBD1 covers 11 bases. CDR3 length: 15 amino acids. The ends lost 4 bases at V and 4 bases at J; junction bases unmatched: 4. CDR1 and CDR2 (germline): SGHRS, YFSETQ. The CDR3 sequence: CASSRGTGGYNEQFF. CDR3 in DNA: TGCGCCAGCAGCCGGGGGACAGGGGGATACAATGAGCAGTTCTTC.

In its sample, this clone was seen once. The chain links TRBV27 to TRBJ2-1; D may be TRBD1 (6 bases). This CDR3 contains 16 residues. Germline lookup yields CDR1 MNHEY and CDR2 SMNVEV (reference sequence). With 7 bases removed from V and 0 bases from J, the gap between germline ends came to 16 bases. CDR3 in amino acids: CASTTLDRSSYNEQFF. The CDR3 DNA reads as TGTGCCAGCACGACCCTCGACAGGAGCTCCTACAATGAGCAGTTCTTC.

The CDR3 bases are TGTGCCAGCAGTGGGACAGGGGGCAACACTGAAGCTTTCTTT. It specifies CASSGTGGNTEAFF. The chain couples TRBV25-1 to TRBJ1-1, with TRBD1 matching over 11 bases. Looked up from germline, CDR1 is MGHDK and CDR2 is SYGVNS. V trimming: 4 bases; J trimming: 2 bases; junction bases outside the gene matches: 0. CDR3 length: 14 residues. The full variable domain, its missing parts supplied by reference TRBV25-1 and TRBJ1-1, is EADIYQTPRYLVIGTGKKITLECSQTMGHDKMYWYQQDPGMELHLIHYSYGVNSTEKGDLSSESTVSRIRTEHFPLTLESARPSHTSQYLCASSGTGGNTEAFFGQGTRLTVV.

This rearrangement joins TRBV5-1 to TRBJ2-5; TRBD1 agrees at 8 bases. The V and J ends lost 4 bases and 2 bases, in that order; junction bases with no gene match: 4. This CDR3 spans 14 amino acids. Germline CDR1 reads SGHRS; CDR2 reads YFSETQ. In DNA form, the CDR3 reads TGCGCCAGCAGCCCGGGACAGGAACAAGAGACCCAGTACTTC. This sequence encodes CASSPGQEQETQYF.

This clone was recorded only once. The chain combines TRBV6-6 with TRBJ1-5, with TRBD1 matching 12 bases. Germline values: CDR1 MNHNY, CDR2 SVGAGI (reference sequence). This CDR3 region has 16 residues. The V segment lost 6 bases and the J segment 4 bases; nucleotides outside the gene matches: 7. In DNA form, the CDR3 reads TGTGCCAGCAGCCTGGGACAGGGGGCGCGTAATCAGCCCCAGCATTTT. As protein: CASSLGQGARNQPQHF.

The genes are TRBV6-5 and TRBJ1-2, with TRBD1 as a possible D gene (5 bases). V was pared by 2 bases and J by 7 bases, with 14 bases between. CDR1 and CDR2 (germline): MNHEY, SVGAGI. This CDR3 region has 14 residues. CDR3 coding DNA: TGTGCCAGCAGTTACCTTCCCAGGGTGGGTGGCTACACCTTC. Translation: CASSYLPRVGGYTF.

The chain carries TRBV11-2 and TRBJ1-5, with 7 bases aligning to TRBD1. The V segment lost 2 bases and the J segment 7 bases; nucleotides outside the gene matches: 5. Germline V gene lookup returns CDR1 SGHAT and CDR2 FQNNGV. The CDR3 spans 14 residues. CDR3 sequence (DNA): TGTGCCAGCAGCTTAAACAGGGGAGGACAGCCCCAGCATTTT. Translated, it gives CASSLNRGGQPQHF.